This T cell receptor (beta chain) was sequenced during a study of shared clonotypes between healthy human individuals. Nashville, Tennessee was home to all donors, who were Caucasian adults. The authors' processing: ImmunoSEQ yielded junction-only sequences lacking quality scores, so filtering differed. Some clones are missing from TCRdb's copy, which holds only in-frame ones; the method was immunoSEQ multiplex PCR. Clone size and V and J calls were adopted from that table, with D and trimming inferred from the DNA. Of some 2 million clones in the sample, roughly 94% are singletons; the top ten hold more than 0.1%. Notes on this clone: No antigen is known for it.

V lost 4 bases and J 5 bases, leaving 8 bases between the germline ends. Germline loops: CDR1 DFQATT, CDR2 SNEGSKA (reference sequence). The CDR3 sequence is 11 residues long. Broader study findings: Only blood was sampled; tissue repertoires likely differ. Sequencing depth was predicted to influence how clonotypes are shared among donors.

The sequencing input was naive CD4+ T cells sorted from blood. Sample subset: CD45RA+ positively selected. The source is a young man in good health. V gene TRBV20-1 combines with J gene TRBJ2-5; D gene unclear. The CDR3 DNA follows: TGCAGTGCTAAAAATGGGGAGACCCAGTACTTC. Its translation is CSAKNGETQYF.